Listed below are T cell receptor beta chains from one sample, sequenced in a study of cytomegalovirus exposure and HLA in healthy donors. Only in-frame clones appear in the TCRdb table, and some are missing; sequencing was by immunoSEQ multiplex PCR. The sample lists 150,000 to 200,000 clones; around three quarters were seen once. The sequencing sample was made of PBMCs. These receptors were taken from a man aged 30 to 45 in good health and CMV-seronegative. Each CDR3 is given with its conserved first and last residue. A D gene is named only where the DNA matches it firmly. Size is omitted from some rows. Given values are once, few, many or a class for expanded clones.

TGCGCCAGCAGCTACCTTAGCGGAACTGGGAATGAGCAGTTCTTC CASSYLSGTGNEQFF NA NA TRBJ2-1 TRBV5-1
TGTGCCAGCAGCCAGATGCAGCGACTTCGAGACAATGAGCAGTTCTTC CASSQMQRLRDNEQFF NA once TRBJ2-1 TRBV4-2
TGTGCCAGCAGTTACTCACAGGTTACCAATCAGCCCCAGCATTTT CASSYSQVTNQPQHF NA NA TRBJ1-5 TRBV6-5
TGTGCCAGCAGCTCGGCCCGGGATGGAAACACCATATATTTT CASSSARDGNTIYF NA NA TRBJ1-3 TRBV11-2
TGCGCCAGCAGCCGAAACAGGGAAACTAATGAAAAACTGTTTTTT CASSRNRETNEKLFF NA once TRBJ1-4 TRBV5-1
TGTGCCAGCAGTGGAAGACTTACTAAACACACAGATACGCAGTATTTT CASSGRLTKHTDTQYF NA NA TRBJ2-3 TRBV25-1
TGCAGCGTGACGGAGGGGTACGAGCAGTACTTC CSVTEGYEQYF NA NA TRBJ2-7 TRBV29-1
TGTGCCATCAGTGACTACAGCGGCTACAATGAGCAGTTCTTC CAISDYSGYNEQFF NA medium-sized TRBJ2-1 TRBV10-3
TGCGCCAGCACCCTTTCACCCGGGACAGTCGGCTCTAATCAGCCCCAGCATTTT CASTLSPGTVGSNQPQHF TRBD1 NA TRBJ1-5 TRBV4-1
TGTGCCAGCAGTCCAATCAGGGCGGGACTAGCAGGTGGGGCCAACGTCCTGACTTTC CASSPIRAGLAGGANVLTF TRBD2 few TRBJ2-6 TRBV27
TGTGCCAGCAGACAAGGGGGCCTGGACACTGAAGCTTTCTTT CASRQGGLDTEAFF TRBD1 NA TRBJ1-1 TRBV2
TGTGCCAGCAGTTCTCGCTGGGGGGGGTACAATGAGCAGTTCTTC CASSSRWGGYNEQFF TRBD2 NA TRBJ2-1 TRBV6-5
TGTGCCAGCAGTTTATTGGTACAGATGAACACTGAAGCTTTCTTT CASSLLVQMNTEAFF NA NA TRBJ1-1 TRBV28
TGTGCCAGCAGCTTCCGGGACAGCACTTACGAGCAGTACTTC CASSFRDSTYEQYF TRBD1 NA TRBJ2-7 TRBV5-4
TGTGCCAGCAGCTTCAATTCCTACGAGCAGTACTTC CASSFNSYEQYF NA once TRBJ2-7 TRBV7-2
TGCGCCAGCAGCGAAAAGGGACAGAGGAGCTCCTACGAGCAGTACTTC CASSEKGQRSSYEQYF TRBD1 NA TRBJ2-7 TRBV4-1